Below, 11 T cell receptor beta chains from the same sample are listed, as sequenced in a study of vaccination and CD4 T cells after COVID-19. Cultured CD4+ T-cell DNA underwent Oncomine TCR Beta short-read sequencing. TCRdb reanalysed the PCR reads using MiXCR and keeps one entry per CDR3 protein. This table has some 13,000 distinct CDR3 sequences, about a third appearing once. No antigen is known for these receptors. Treatment indicated: roughly ten-day PBMC culture with coronavirus spike peptide pools or control peptides (ViraFEST assay). Sequencing was carried out using CD4+ T cells from blood, cultured in vitro. The receptors come from a human donor who had recovered from COVID-19.

The chain links TRBV19 to TRBJ2-7, with a tentative D call TRBD2 (5 bases). Per the germline V gene, CDR1 is LNHDA and CDR2 is SQIVND (reference sequence). V lost 3 bases, J lost 2 bases, and 23 bases lay in between. The CDR3 consists of 18 residues. CDR3 region: CASSMGVVGGALTYEQYF. CDR3 bases: TGTGCCAGTAGTATGGGCGTGGTCGGAGGAGCTTTGACCTACGAGCAGTACTTC.

This clonotype occurred a few times. The chain is built from TRBV20-1 and TRBJ2-2; 12 bases are a match to TRBD2. This CDR3 region has 15 residues. V lost 6 bases, J lost 8 bases, and 10 bases stayed unmatched. CDR1 and CDR2 (germline): DFQATT, SNEGSKA (reference sequence). The CDR3 DNA is TGCAGTGCCAATCCGACTAGCGGGAGTACTGGGGAGCTGTTTTTT. Amino acids: CSANPTSGSTGELFF.

The chain combines TRBV5-5 with TRBJ2-5; D might be TRBD1 or TRBD2, each matching 5 bases. The germline V gene has CDR1 SGHKS and CDR2 YYEKEE (reference sequence). This CDR3 comprises 15 residues. V was cut by 2 bases and J by 4 bases, with 15 bases left in between. Here the CDR3 DNA reads TGTGCCAGCAGCTTTCCCGCGTCGAGGGGAGAGACCCAGTACTTC. Amino acid sequence: CASSFPASRGETQYF. Based on the CDR3 plus reference TRBV5-5 and TRBJ2-5, the full variable domain is DAGVTQSPTHLIKTRGQQVTLRCSPISGHKSVSWYQQVLGQGPQFIFQYYEKEERGRGNFPDRFSARQFPNYSSELNVNALLLGDSALYLCASSFPASRGETQYFGPGTRLLVL.

This clonotype was counted only a few times. This chain connects TRBV7-9 to TRBJ2-3, with 11 bases identical to TRBD2. After removal of 5 bases from V and 5 bases from J, the junction contained 9 bases not matched to a gene. Looked up from germline, CDR1 is SEHNR and CDR2 is FQNEAQ (reference sequence). The length of the CDR3 is 16 residues. DNA for the CDR3: TGTGCCAGCAGCCTCCGACTTAGCGGGAGGGTAGATACGCAGTATTTT. Translation: CASSLRLSGRVDTQYF.

This clonotype showed up just a few times. J is TRBJ2-7 and V is TRBV7-9; possible D gene TRBD2, 5 bases. The CDR3 contains 16 residues. The germline V gene has CDR1 SEHNR and CDR2 FQNEAQ (reference sequence). The ends were cut back, 1 base at V and 6 bases at J, with 19 bases in the middle. The CDR3: CASSLGTGIKSAEQYF. The CDR3 nucleotides are TGTGCCAGCAGCTTAGGGACGGGAATAAAGTCTGCCGAGCAGTACTTC.

This clonotype has more than one count but fewer than ten. This sequence joins TRBV20-1 and TRBJ1-1; TRBD1 matches 9 bases. In germline, CDR1 is DFQATT, CDR2 SNEGSKA (reference sequence). The trim removed 5 bases at V and 1 base at J, leaving 2 bases unmatched. This CDR3 comprises 13 residues. CDR3 residues: CSAGDRANTEAFF. The CDR3 DNA sequence: TGCAGTGCTGGGGACAGGGCGAACACTGAAGCTTTCTTT.

The V gene is TRBV10-2, the J gene TRBJ2-2; 14 bases line up with TRBD2. The CDR3 consists of 18 residues. Germline V CDR1 and CDR2: WSHSY, SAAADI. Trimming removed 5 bases from V and 7 bases from J; junction bases left unmatched: 12. CDR3 sequence: CASSTGTSGRRRGGELFF. CDR3 nucleotides: TGCGCCAGCAGTACCGGGACTAGCGGGAGAAGAAGGGGCGGGGAGCTGTTTTTT.

This clonotype was recorded a few times. J is TRBJ2-5 and V is TRBV28; the D is unclear. The CDR3 extends over 11 amino acids. CDR1 and CDR2 from the germline V gene are MDHEN and SYDVKM. V was cut by 2 bases and J by 5 bases, with 3 bases left in between. The CDR3 nucleotides read TGTGCCAGCAGTTTAAGTGAGACCCAGTACTTC. Protein sequence: CASSLSETQYF.

The chain couples TRBV20-1 to TRBJ2-1; 9 bases are a match to TRBD2. The germline V gene encodes CDR1 DFQATT and CDR2 SNEGSKA (reference sequence). V lost 0 bases and J lost 4; bases outside the gene matches: 22. The CDR3 has 21 residues. As DNA, the CDR3 is TGCAGTGCTAGAGATCCCGGGGTCGGCGGGAGGGCCACTAGATTGTACAATGAGCAGTTCTTC. Residues: CSARDPGVGGRATRLYNEQFF.

The rearrangement uses TRBV7-9 and TRBJ2-7; D is possibly TRBD2 (6 bases). V was cut by 1 base and J by 3 bases, with 13 bases left in between. The CDR3 runs 15 residues. Germline V gene data show CDR1 as SEHNR and CDR2 as FQNEAQ (reference sequence). In DNA form, the CDR3 reads TGTGCCAGCAGCTTAGGGGACTTCCCCGACTACGAGCAGTACTTC. Its translation is CASSLGDFPDYEQYF.

This clonotype has just a few counts. This chain connects TRBV21-1 to TRBJ2-7; TRBD1 is taken as the D call from the table, unchecked against the DNA. TRBV21-1 is given as a pseudogene. The CDR3 is made up of 15 amino acids. CDR3 amino acids: CASSGRGGVRREQYF. In DNA, the CDR3 is TGTGCCAGCAGCGGAAGGGGGGGGGTCCGCCGCGAGCAGTACTTC.